This is a list of T cell receptor beta chains from one sample in a study of cytomegalovirus exposure and HLA in healthy donors. Some clones are missing from TCRdb's copy, which holds only in-frame ones; the method was immunoSEQ multiplex PCR. The data contain 98,000 or so clones, about 80% of them singletons. The source material was PBMCs. The receptor set was obtained from a woman in her 40s in good health and CMV-seronegative. Each CDR3 is given with its conserved first and last residue. A D gene is named only where the DNA matches it firmly. Part of the rows lack a size; the others show once, few, many or a class for expanded clones.

>.|TRBJ2-6|few|TRBV9
CASSVAWRAGANVLTF
TGTGCCAGCAGCGTAGCTTGGAGGGCTGGGGCCAACGTCCTGACTTTC
>.|TRBJ1-1|once|TRBV6-6
CATLVSFTEAFF
TGTGCCACCCTAGTGAGTTTCACTGAAGCTTTCTTT
>.|TRBJ2-5|.|TRBV5-5
CASSLNQQETQYF
TGTGCCAGCAGTTTGAACCAGCAAGAGACCCAGTACTTC
>.|TRBJ1-2|once|TRBV4-1
CASSQDWTGYGYTF
TGCGCCAGCAGCCAGGATTGGACGGGGTATGGCTACACCTTC
>TRBD2|TRBJ2-3|few|TRBV4-3
CASSQEFSGLAGRIGTQYF
TGCGCCAGCAGCCAAGAATTTAGCGGGCTAGCGGGACGCATCGGAACGCAGTATTTT
>.|TRBJ1-3|.|TRBV4-1
CASSQLIKGQSGNTIYF
TGCGCCAGCAGCCAACTAATAAAGGGGCAGAGCGGAAACACCATATATTTT
>TRBD1|TRBJ2-1|.|TRBV29-1
CSVGGTGVDEQFF
TGCAGCGTTGGTGGGACAGGGGTGGATGAGCAGTTCTTC
>TRBD2|TRBJ2-3|.|TRBV5-1
CASSLEGLAGADTQYF
TGCGCCAGCAGCTTGGAGGGACTAGCTGGGGCAGATACGCAGTATTTT
>TRBD1|TRBJ1-1|once|TRBV5-1
CASRLPGQANTEAFF
TGCGCCAGCAGGCTTCCGGGACAGGCTAACACTGAAGCTTTCTTT
>.|TRBJ2-3|.|TRBV11-2
CASMGWTTEEKGGTDTQYF
TGTGCCAGCATGGGTTGGACGACGGAGGAGAAGGGCGGCACAGATACGCAGTATTTT
>.|TRBJ2-7|.|TRBV6-5
CASRQGYSYEQYF
TGTGCCAGCAGGCAGGGGTACTCCTACGAGCAGTACTTC
>.|TRBJ1-4|.|TRBV5-1
CTSSPWSGRAGANEKLFF
TGCACCAGCAGCCCCTGGTCGGGCAGGGCGGGGGCTAATGAAAAACTGTTTTTT